This T cell receptor (beta chain) stems from a study of shared clonotypes between healthy human individuals. Across several immunoSEQ plates, the genomic DNA of each subset was split evenly. On ten immunoSEQ deep assay plates, unsorted PBMC DNA was sequenced. TCRdb's table, derived via immunoSEQ multiplex PCR, lists solely in-frame clones and lacks some. The data contain about 530,000 clones, almost 80% of them singletons. All donors were Caucasian adults living in Nashville, Tennessee. Approximately 98 million PBMCs went into genomic DNA for unsorted samples. This receptor was taken from a middle-aged woman in good health. Some clones in this sample may be carry-over from other donors' samples. The sequencing sample was made of PBMCs.

CDR3 DNA sequence: TGTGCCAGTAGTACAACACCGTCCCAGCGCGCTTTCTTT. It codes for CASSTTPSQRAFF. V gene TRBV19 combines with J gene TRBJ1-1; the D is unclear. Trimming took 4 bases from V and 11 from J, leaving 17 bases between them. The CDR3 has 13 amino acids. Per the germline V gene, CDR1 is LNHDA and CDR2 is SQIVND (reference sequence).